The sequence of this TCR beta chain was determined in a study of identical twins. This clonotype was seen repeatedly, ten times or more. Its matching antigen is unknown. MiXCR was run by TCRdb on the 5' RACE reads, yielding one entry per CDR3 protein. This sample carries over 200,000 distinct CDR3 sequences, 10% to 13% of them seen once, and the ten largest clones take about 9%. Germline CDR1 is MGHRA and CDR2 is YSYEKL. After removal of 1 base from V and 1 base from J, the junction contained 9 bases not matched to a gene. There are 17 residues in the CDR3. Study findings and constraints: Within monozygotic twins, out-of-frame TCR alpha sharing was underestimated by the models.

The chain recombines TRBV4-1 with TRBJ2-7; 8 positions agree with TRBD1. This receptor was obtained from a man in his fifties or sixties in good health. Material: memory T cells sorted from blood. CDR3 sequence reads: CASSQVGPGQGSYEQYF. DNA of the CDR3: TGCGCCAGCAGCCAAGTGGGGCCAGGACAGGGATCCTACGAGCAGTACTTC.